The 12 T cell receptor beta chains presented below share a single source sample, sequenced in a study of T-cell reconstitution after alpha-beta-depleted transplantation in children. Unique molecular identifiers were incorporated into the prepared TCRbeta library. TCRdb ran MiXCR on the PCR reads and lists one entry per CDR3 protein. The sample consists of a few hundred thousand distinct CDR3 sequences, approximately 16% of them appearing once. The material was PBMCs from the stem cell graft donor, obtained from the stem cell graft. Receptors originate from a human donor who donated a stem cell graft to a child with acute lymphoblastic leukemia.

This clonotype was observed a handful of times. J is TRBJ1-2 and V is TRBV6-5; the D is unclear. The CDR3 spans 14 residues. The germline V gene has CDR1 MNHEY and CDR2 SVGAGI. The V and J ends lost 0 bases and 3 bases respectively, with 8 bases between them. The CDR3 sequence is CASSYSQDDYGYTF. CDR3 sequence (DNA): TGTGCCAGCAGTTACTCGCAGGATGACTATGGCTACACCTTC.

There are a few counts of this clonotype. The CDR3 bases are TGTGCCAGCAGTGACTGGTCCCGGGAGCTGTTTTTT. It translates to CASSDWSRELFF. The rearrangement uses TRBV6-1 and TRBJ2-2; D is unclear. The CDR3 covers 12 residues. Germline lookup yields CDR1 MNHNS and CDR2 SASEGT. Trimming removed 3 bases from V and 9 bases from J, with 8 bases in between.

This clonotype occurred a few times. Here the CDR3 reads CASSLGTAVNQPQHF. CDR3 nucleotides: TGTGCCAGCAGCTTGGGGACAGCGGTCAATCAGCCCCAGCATTTT. The V call is TRBV5-6, the J call TRBJ1-5; D may be TRBD1 (6 bases). Germline CDR1 SGHDT, CDR2 YYEEEE. The CDR3 has 15 residues. V was clipped by 0 bases and J by 3 bases, with 10 bases between them.

The chain has TRBV24-1 and TRBJ1-2, with D hard to call. This CDR3 has 18 amino acids. Trimming shortened V by 4 bases and J by 1 base, and 21 bases separated the two germline ends. Germline CDR1 is KGHDR and CDR2 is SFDVKD. CDR3 in DNA: TGTGCCACCAGTGACTCCACATATACCCTGTTACTTAACTATGGCTACACCTTC. Translating it yields CATSDSTYTLLLNYGYTF.

The sample holds many counts of this clonotype. This chain links TRBV5-6 with TRBJ1-2; 7 bases line up with TRBD1. Germline lookup yields CDR1 SGHDT and CDR2 YYEEEE. This CDR3 is 12 amino acids long. The junction had 2 bases not matched to a gene; V was cut back by 2 bases and J by 7 bases. The CDR3 spells CASSFDRAGYTF. For the CDR3, the DNA is TGTGCCAGCAGCTTTGACAGGGCTGGCTACACCTTC.

This clonotype was seen many times. The gene calls are TRBV7-3 and TRBJ2-1; tentatively, D is TRBD2 (5 bases). Trimming cost V 6 bases and J 1 base, with 10 bases left between them. The CDR3 has 14 residues. Germline V CDR1 and CDR2: SGHTA, FQGTGA. The chain's CDR3 is CASSDGLSYNEQFF. CDR3 coding DNA: TGTGCCAGCAGTGATGGACTGTCCTACAATGAGCAGTTCTTC.

This clonotype has ten or more counts. This chain joins TRBV7-9 and TRBJ1-2, with D uncertain. Germline CDR1 is SEHNR and CDR2 is FQNEAQ (reference sequence). V gave up 2 bases and J gave up 1 base, with 17 bases separating them. This CDR3 has 17 amino acids. CDR3 sequence (DNA): TGTGCCAGCAGCTTAAGACCCGAAGACCCCCTTAACTATGGCTACACCTTC. Translation gives CASSLRPEDPLNYGYTF.

This clonotype was observed at least ten times. The chain has TRBV27 and TRBJ1-1, with TRBD1 identical over 8 bases. The CDR3 is made up of 13 amino acids. With V trimmed by 8 bases and J by 5 bases, 7 bases remained unmatched. CDR1 and CDR2 from the germline V gene are MNHEY and SMNVEV (reference sequence). The CDR3 sequence is CASRGQGRTEAFF. DNA of the CDR3: TGTGCCAGCCGAGGACAGGGAAGGACTGAAGCTTTCTTT.

In this sample, this clonotype turned up a few times. The chain links TRBV9 to TRBJ2-3; D unresolved. Trimming cost V 0 bases and J 3 bases, with 5 bases left between them. The CDR3 loop spans 13 amino acids. The V gene's germline CDR1 is SGDLS and CDR2 YYNGEE. This CDR3 is CASSVAATDTQYF. CDR3 nucleotide sequence: TGTGCCAGCAGCGTAGCCGCGACAGATACGCAGTATTTT.

There are many counts of this clonotype. The chain is built from TRBV7-8 and TRBJ2-7; D perhaps matches TRBD2 (6 bases). This CDR3 has 14 residues. V shed 3 bases and J shed 0 bases, with 9 bases lying between them. Germline CDR1 and CDR2: SGHVS and FQNEAQ. The CDR3 here is CASSFPGSSYEQYF. CDR3 DNA: TGTGCCAGCAGCTTCCCCGGGAGCTCCTACGAGCAGTACTTC. The complete variable domain, with remaining parts taken from reference TRBV7-8 and TRBJ2-7, reads GAGVSQSPRYKVAKRGQDVALRCDPISGHVSLFWYQQALGQGPEFLTYFQNEAQLDKSGLPSDRFFAERPEGSVSTLKIQRTQQEDSAVYLCASSFPGSSYEQYFGPGTRLTVT.

The chain recombines TRBV27 with TRBJ2-3; no firm D call. The V end was cut by 2 bases, the J end by 6 bases, with 12 bases between. The CDR3 is 14 residues long. CDR1 MNHEY and CDR2 SMNVEV come from the germline V gene (reference sequence). This CDR3 reads CASSLRGPMDTQYF. The CDR3 coding sequence is TGTGCCAGCAGTTTACGCGGCCCAATGGATACGCAGTATTTT.

This chain uses TRBV10-3 with TRBJ1-4, with 8 bases matching TRBD1. The CDR3 is made up of 13 amino acids. CDR1 and CDR2 (germline): ENHRY, SYGVKD. The junction had 1 base not matched to a gene; V was cut back by 6 bases and J by 4 bases. The CDR3 DNA reads as TGTGCCATCAGACAGGGGGTTAATGAAAAACTGTTTTTT. Translating it yields CAIRQGVNEKLFF.